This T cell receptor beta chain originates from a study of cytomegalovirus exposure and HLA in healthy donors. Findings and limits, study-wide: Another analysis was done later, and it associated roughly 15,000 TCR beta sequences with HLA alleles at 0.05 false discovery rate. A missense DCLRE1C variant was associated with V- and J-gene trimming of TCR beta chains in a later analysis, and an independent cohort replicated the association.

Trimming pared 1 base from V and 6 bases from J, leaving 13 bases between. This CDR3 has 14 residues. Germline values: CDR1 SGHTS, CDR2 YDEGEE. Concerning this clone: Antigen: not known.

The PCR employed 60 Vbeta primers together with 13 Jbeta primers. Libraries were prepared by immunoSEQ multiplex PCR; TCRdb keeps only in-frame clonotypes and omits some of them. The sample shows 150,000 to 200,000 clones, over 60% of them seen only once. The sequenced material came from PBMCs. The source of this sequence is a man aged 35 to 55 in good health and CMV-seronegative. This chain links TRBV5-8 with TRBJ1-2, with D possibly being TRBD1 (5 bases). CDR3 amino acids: CASSLQGYPHGYTF. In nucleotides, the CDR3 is TGTGCCAGCAGCTTGCAGGGTTACCCCCATGGCTACACCTTC. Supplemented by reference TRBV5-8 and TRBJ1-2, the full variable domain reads EAGVTQSPTHLIKTRGQQATLRCSPISGHTSVYWYQQALGLGLQFLLWYDEGEERNRGNFPPRFSGRQFPNYSSELNVNALELEDSALYLCASSLQGYPHGYTFGSGTRLTVV.